This section outlines one T cell receptor (beta chain) sequence together with its context. No antigen is known for it. The record originates from a study of blood T cells in healthy people across ages. The authors ran a second PCR of about 6 to 11 cycles using a sample-barcoded 5' primer and a J-beta primer mix. TCRdb independently ran MiXCR on the 5' RACE reads; one entry per CDR3 protein. This table holds approximately 820,000 distinct CDR3 sequences, around 42% found once. Study-wide results and caveats: The lack of PBMC sorting stopped any conclusive naive versus antigen-experienced comparison. Older age coincided with a roughly linear decline in TCR beta diversity per million T cells.

Collection of 9.5 to 10 milliliters of peripheral blood was performed for each donor. V lost 5 bases, J lost 1 base, and 11 bases lay in between. The CDR3 is 14 amino acids. Per germline, CDR1 SEHNR and CDR2 FQNEAQ (reference sequence). The TCR was taken from a man aged 55 to 70 in good health. The V gene is TRBV7-9, the J gene TRBJ1-2; D gene uncertain. The specimen sequenced was blood. The CDR3 spells CASSPSMVNYGYTF. The DNA of the CDR3 is TGTGCCAGCAGCCCCTCGATGGTTAACTATGGCTACACCTTC.